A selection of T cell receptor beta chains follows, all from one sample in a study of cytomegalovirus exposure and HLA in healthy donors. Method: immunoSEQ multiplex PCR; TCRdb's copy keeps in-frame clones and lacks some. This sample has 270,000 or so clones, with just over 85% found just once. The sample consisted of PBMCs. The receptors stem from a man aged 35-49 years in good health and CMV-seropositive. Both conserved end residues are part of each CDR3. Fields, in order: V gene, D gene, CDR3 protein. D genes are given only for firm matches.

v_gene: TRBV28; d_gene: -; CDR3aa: CASSPTGPGNEKLFF
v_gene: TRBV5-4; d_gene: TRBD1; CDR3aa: CASSSGQQNEKLFF
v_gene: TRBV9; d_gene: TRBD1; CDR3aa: CASSAGQGLDGNTIYF
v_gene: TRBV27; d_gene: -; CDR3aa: CASSPPTGVQYF
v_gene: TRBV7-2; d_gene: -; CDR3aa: CASSLETGNSYEQYF
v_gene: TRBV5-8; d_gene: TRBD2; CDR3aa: CASSRSLLAGGGTDTQYF
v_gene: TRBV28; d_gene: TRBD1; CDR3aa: CASTPFTGARETQYF
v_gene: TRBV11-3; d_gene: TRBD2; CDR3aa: CASSPGGSGSNEQFF
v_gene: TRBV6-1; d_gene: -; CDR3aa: CASSEVVIGGNQPQHF
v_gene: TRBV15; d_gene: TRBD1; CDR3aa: CATSRRTGVGGYTF
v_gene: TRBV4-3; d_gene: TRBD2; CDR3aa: CASSQDPAGGPTDTQYF
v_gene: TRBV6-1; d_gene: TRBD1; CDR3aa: CASRDRLRSGNTIYF